This TCR beta chain was identified during a study of siplizumab effects on memory and regulatory T cells. Trimming pared 5 bases from V and 2 bases from J, leaving 17 bases between. Germline-derived CDR1 and CDR2 are SGHVS and FNYEAQ. This CDR3 has 16 residues. Notes on this clone: Its antigen is not known.

Study-level points and caveats: Unstimulated subsets captured only a minor fraction of alloreactive clones. Siplizumab significantly brought down the alloreactive sequences that trace back to unstimulated CD4+ memory cells. Roughly 75-97% of proliferating clones (CD4+ or CD8+) could not be assigned a naive or memory phenotype.

Around 10^5 TCR templates underwent assay in every sample. Data came from immunoSEQ multiplex PCR; TCRdb stores just in-frame clones and leaves some out. The sample records approximately 100,000 clones, 90% to 95% being singletons. Sequences were obtained from non-Treg CD4+ T cells sorted from blood. The clonotype was recovered from a human donor in good health. The chain links TRBV7-6 to TRBJ2-3, with D perhaps being TRBD1 or TRBD2 (6 bases each). The chain's CDR3 is CASSLPPGATTDTQYF. The CDR3 DNA sequence: TGTGCCAGCAGCCTCCCTCCGGGGGCCACCACAGATACGCAGTATTTT.